The entry below describes one TCR beta chain. Antigen: not known. This entry is derived from a study of blood T cells in healthy people across ages. Next came a second PCR, run for roughly 6 to 11 cycles, which used a sample-barcoded 5' primer along with a J-beta primer mix. There were at least 2.5 million CDR3-containing paired-end reads obtained from each sample. TCRdb ran MiXCR on the 5' RACE reads and lists one entry per CDR3 protein. This repertoire shows approximately 350,000 distinct CDR3 sequences, over 45% found once; its top ten account for 51%. The CDR3 runs to 17 residues. V trimming: 0 bases; J trimming: 1 base; junction bases outside the gene matches: 10. Germline V gene lookup returns CDR1 SGHRS and CDR2 YFSETQ. Study-wide results and limits: It was the long-lived donors that had more naive CD4+ cells and higher diversity than aged donors. Per million T cells, the diversity of TCR beta decreased roughly linearly as age advanced.

The clonotype originates from a man in his sixties in good health. This chain connects TRBV5-1 to TRBJ2-7; 7 bases line up with TRBD1. The specimen sequenced was blood. CDR3 protein: CASSLGLGQRLSYEQYF. The CDR3 DNA sequence: TGCGCCAGCAGCTTGGGATTGGGACAGCGCCTATCCTACGAGCAGTACTTC.